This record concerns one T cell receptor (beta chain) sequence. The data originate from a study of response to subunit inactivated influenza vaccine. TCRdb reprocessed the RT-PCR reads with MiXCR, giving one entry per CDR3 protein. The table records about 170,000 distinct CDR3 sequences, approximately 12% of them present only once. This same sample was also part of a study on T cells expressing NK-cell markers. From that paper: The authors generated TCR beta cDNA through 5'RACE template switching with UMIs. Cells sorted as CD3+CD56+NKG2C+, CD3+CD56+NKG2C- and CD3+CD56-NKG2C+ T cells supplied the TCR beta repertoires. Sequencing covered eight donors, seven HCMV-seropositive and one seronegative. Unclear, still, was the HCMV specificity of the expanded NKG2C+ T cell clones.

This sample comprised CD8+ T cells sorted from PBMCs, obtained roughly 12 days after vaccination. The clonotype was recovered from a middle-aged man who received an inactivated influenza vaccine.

CDR3 amino acids: CASSQGDGTYEQYF. Here the CDR3 DNA reads TGCGCCAGCAGCCAAGGGGACGGAACCTACGAGCAGTACTTC. The V call is TRBV4-1, the J call TRBJ2-7, with D perhaps given as TRBD1 or TRBD2 (5 bases each). The V gene lost 1 base and the J gene lost 2 bases, with 9 bases spanning the gap. The CDR3 consists of 14 residues. Germline-derived CDR1 and CDR2 are MGHRA and YSYEKL.